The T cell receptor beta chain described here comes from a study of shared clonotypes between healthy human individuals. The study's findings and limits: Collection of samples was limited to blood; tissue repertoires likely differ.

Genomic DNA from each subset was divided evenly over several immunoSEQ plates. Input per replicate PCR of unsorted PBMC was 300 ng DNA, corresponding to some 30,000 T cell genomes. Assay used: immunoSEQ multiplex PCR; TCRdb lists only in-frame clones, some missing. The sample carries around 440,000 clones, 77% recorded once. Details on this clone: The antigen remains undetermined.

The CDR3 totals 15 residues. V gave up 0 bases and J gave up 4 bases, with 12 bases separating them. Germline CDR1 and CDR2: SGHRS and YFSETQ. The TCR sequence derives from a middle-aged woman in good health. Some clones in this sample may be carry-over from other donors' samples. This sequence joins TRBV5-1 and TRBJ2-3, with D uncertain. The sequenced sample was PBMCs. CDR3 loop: CASSLDLPPADTQYF. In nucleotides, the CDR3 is TGCGCCAGCAGCTTGGACCTCCCCCCGGCAGATACGCAGTATTTT.